Listed here are 20 T cell receptor beta chains from one sample, sequenced in a study of post-analysis software for immune sequencing data (dated by TCRdb to about 2015). Broad study findings and their caveats: Roughly 5 TRBV segments, including TRBV5-6, TRBV5-1 and TRBV20-1, were significantly more frequent in patients than controls.

No cognate antigen is known for these TCRs. Libraries were made using PCR. The sequencer listed for this sample is Illumina HiSeq 2500. To reduce PCR and sequencing biases, unique molecular identifiers were incorporated into the TCR beta cDNA libraries. Starting from the raw public reads, TCRdb applied fastp trimming at Q25, assembled clones with MiXCR and retained in-frame beta chains. Identical CDR3 protein sequences are pooled into one entry, listed with their most common genes and DNA. Present in this sample are 820,000 or so distinct CDR3 sequences, approximately 50% of which were seen just once. In total, the top ten clones hold approximately 4.5% of the sample. The sample consisted of blood. Receptor source: a girl under 18 with multiple sclerosis.

The chain is built from TRBV6-5 and TRBJ2-7; 8 bases agree with TRBD2. CDR3 size: 15 residues. After removal of 5 bases from V and 0 bases from J, the junction contained 6 bases not matched to a gene. The germline V gene encodes CDR1 MNHEY and CDR2 SVGAGI. The CDR3, as DNA: TGTGCCAGCAGTAAGACCGGGACTAGCTCCTACGAGCAGTACTTC. Protein sequence: CASSKTGTSSYEQYF.

The CDR3 here is CSDLQGLENIQYF. CDR3 coding DNA: TGCAGCGACCTCCAGGGTTTAGAAAACATTCAGTACTTC. The rearrangement joins TRBV29-1 to TRBJ2-4; D is perhaps TRBD1 (5 bases). Trimming took 7 bases from V and 5 from J, leaving 15 bases between them. This CDR3 spans 13 amino acids. Germline-derived CDR1 and CDR2 are SQVTM and ANQGSEA.

As DNA, the CDR3 is TGTGCCAGCAGCCAAGATCGCTCTGACCCACCGCAGTATTTT. It translates to CASSQDRSDPPQYF. This chain uses TRBV14 with TRBJ2-3; no clear D. The germline CDR1 and CDR2 sequences are SGHDN and FVKESK. Trimming left V 0 bases short and J 10 bases short, with 14 bases between. The CDR3 loop spans 14 amino acids. Drawing the rest from reference TRBV14 and TRBJ2-3, the complete variable domain is EAGVTQFPSHSVIEKGQTVTLRCDPISGHDNLYWYRRVMGKEIKFLLHFVKESKQDESGMPNNRFLAERTGGTYSTLKVQPAELEDSGVYFCASSQDRSDPPQYFGPGTRLTVL.

The chain carries TRBV28 and TRBJ1-4; 8 positions match TRBD1. CDR1 and CDR2 from the germline V gene are MDHEN and SYDVKM. Trimming at V came to 6 bases and at J to 7 bases, leaving 7 bases not matched to a gene. This CDR3 region has 14 residues. CDR3 sequence: CASSRTGLGEKLFF. CDR3 in DNA: TGTGCCAGCAGCCGGACAGGGCTTGGTGAAAAACTGTTTTTT.

The V call is TRBV10-2, the J call TRBJ2-4; D ambiguous. Germline V gene data show CDR1 as WSHSY and CDR2 as SAAADI. CDR3 length equals 15 residues. With 2 bases removed from V and 13 bases from J, the gap between germline ends came to 21 bases. The CDR3 sequence: CASSETKKRTNEQYF. CDR3 bases: TGCGCCAGCAGTGAGACGAAAAAGAGAACAAATGAGCAGTACTTC.

J is TRBJ2-3 and V is TRBV12-3 or TRBV12-4; D possibly corresponds to TRBD1 (5 bases). CDR3 length equals 15 residues. V lost 2 bases and J lost 4, with 13 bases in between. For the CDR3, the DNA is TGTGCCAGCAGTTTAATCCAGGGCCTTTCAGATACGCAGTATTTT. This encodes CASSLIQGLSDTQYF.

This rearrangement joins TRBV7-2 to TRBJ1-2; a weak D match, TRBD1 (5 bases). The CDR3 has 13 residues. V lost 8 bases to trimming and J lost 4 bases, with 14 bases between them. The germline CDR1 and CDR2 sequences are SGHTA and FQGNSA. Here the CDR3 reads CASGLQGGYGYTF. The CDR3, as DNA: TGTGCCAGCGGCCTTCAGGGTGGCTATGGCTACACCTTC.

This clonotype turned up a few times. The chain uses TRBV5-1 and TRBJ2-3; D may be TRBD1 (6 bases). Germline CDR1 reads SGHRS; CDR2 reads YFSETQ. This CDR3 is 14 amino acids long. V was cut by 4 bases and J by 5 bases, with 14 bases left in between. CDR3 sequence: CASSPRQVQDTQYF. CDR3 in DNA: TGCGCCAGCAGCCCCCGACAGGTCCAAGATACGCAGTATTTT.

V is TRBV10-3 and J is TRBJ2-1, with 7 bases lining up with TRBD2. CDR3 size: 11 residues. V lost 7 bases, J lost 6 bases, and 0 bases stayed unmatched. The germline CDR1 and CDR2 sequences are ENHRY and SYGVKD. The DNA of the CDR3 is TGTGCCATCACGGGAGGCAATGAGCAGTTCTTC. This codes for CAITGGNEQFF.

As for this clonotype: Sequence at one end of the junction differs from germline and may be a read error. The rearrangement joins TRBV7-2 to TRBJ2-7, with D hard to call. Germline V gene data show CDR1 as SGHTA and CDR2 as FQGNSA. The CDR3 covers 17 residues. Here the CDR3 DNA reads TGTGCCAGCGGCTTAGCCCCGATCGGCATAGAGACCTACGAGCAGTACTTC. Protein product: CASGLAPIGIETYEQYF.

The chain couples TRBV12-3 or TRBV12-4 to TRBJ2-4; TRBD1 agrees at 11 bases. The CDR3 runs 16 residues. The J segment lost 13 bases and the V segment lost 6 bases, leaving 17 bases of the junction unmatched. The CDR3 spells CASSPPTGTGGEEQYF. In nucleotides, the CDR3 is TGTGCCAGCAGCCCACCAACCGGGACAGGGGGAGAGGAGCAGTACTTC.

The V gene is TRBV2, the J gene TRBJ2-7, with D unresolved. With 9 bases removed from V and 0 bases from J, the gap between germline ends came to 24 bases. The germline CDR1 and CDR2 sequences are SNHLY and FYNNEI. The CDR3 has 17 residues. For the CDR3, the DNA is TGTGCCAGGGATGGCGAGACGGGCTCGTCACTCTCCTACGAGCAGTACTTC. It codes for CARDGETGSSLSYEQYF.

This clonotype came up once. The rearrangement joins TRBV5-1 to TRBJ2-7; D is uncertain. Per germline, CDR1 SGHRS and CDR2 YFSETQ. V shed 1 base and J shed 3 bases, with 14 bases lying between them. This CDR3 region has 15 residues. For the CDR3, the DNA is TGCGCCAGCAGCTTGACTCTAAGCCCCGGCTACGAGCAGTACTTC. This codes for CASSLTLSPGYEQYF.

This clonotype has a single count. The chain recombines TRBV20-1 with TRBJ2-3; D not resolved. CDR1 is DFQATT, CDR2 SNEGSKA, per germline (reference sequence). Trimming removed 6 bases from V and 2 bases from J, with 12 bases in between. This CDR3 comprises 13 residues. The CDR3: CSAPSGLTDTQYF. The DNA of the CDR3 is TGCAGTGCCCCTTCCGGGCTCACAGATACGCAGTATTTT.

The chain couples TRBV20-1 to TRBJ2-7; 8 bases map to TRBD2. V lost 7 bases and J lost 0; bases outside the gene matches: 5. Germline CDR1 DFQATT, CDR2 SNEGSKA (reference sequence). The CDR3 extends over 13 amino acids. The CDR3 protein is CSGYSGASYEQYF. CDR3 coding DNA: TGCAGTGGGTATAGCGGGGCCTCCTACGAGCAGTACTTC.

This clonotype was counted only a few times. Germline is not matched at one junction end, which may reflect a read error. The chain uses TRBV12-3 or TRBV12-4 and TRBJ1-4; 8 bases are shared with TRBD1. The CDR3 totals 15 residues. The CDR3 nucleotides are TGTGCCAGCAGTTTAAACAGGGGGGCAGGTGAAGAACTGTTTTTT. It translates to CASSLNRGAGEELFF.

The chain has TRBV7-9 and TRBJ2-3, with 8 bases fitting TRBD2. The CDR3 has 14 residues. After removal of 10 bases from V and 4 bases from J, the junction contained 10 bases not matched to a gene. The V gene's germline CDR1 is SEHNR and CDR2 FQNEAQ (reference sequence). CDR3 residues: CATTRSGGSDTQYF. The CDR3 DNA reads TGTGCCACTACCAGAAGCGGGGGTTCAGATACGCAGTATTTT.

The chain combines TRBV19 with TRBJ1-4, with D possibly matching TRBD1 (6 bases). The CDR3 totals 16 residues. From germline, CDR1 is LNHDA and CDR2 SQIVND (reference sequence). Trimming pared 5 bases from V and 2 bases from J, leaving 15 bases between. CDR3 nucleotide sequence: TGTGCCAGTAGTTCGGACAGATGGGGGACTAATGAAAAACTGTTTTTT. Translated: CASSSDRWGTNEKLFF.

This clonotype has a handful of counts. V and J are TRBV7-9 and TRBJ1-1, with D perhaps matching TRBD1 (6 bases). CDR1 SEHNR and CDR2 FQNEAQ come from the germline V gene (reference sequence). The CDR3 extends over 14 amino acids. The V and J ends lost 2 bases and 2 bases respectively, with 9 bases between them. CDR3 sequence (DNA): TGTGCCAGCAGCTTATCAGGGGATAACACTGAAGCTTTCTTT. It translates to CASSLSGDNTEAFF.

This clonotype was counted only a few times. V gene TRBV5-1 combines with J gene TRBJ2-1; 7 bases agree with TRBD1. V gave up 4 bases and J gave up 3 bases; unmatched junction bases: 10. In germline, CDR1 is SGHRS, CDR2 YFSETQ. This CDR3 is 16 amino acids long. Here the CDR3 DNA reads TGCGCCAGCAGCCCAACGGGACAGTTGATCTACAATGAGCAGTTCTTC. It translates to CASSPTGQLIYNEQFF.